This T cell receptor (beta chain) derives from a study of T cell responses to AZD1222 COVID-19 vaccine (dated by TCRdb to the early 2020s). About the full investigation: A total of 233 trial participants underwent TCR sequencing, of whom about 200 received two doses of AZD1222 and some 26 received two doses of the MenACWY control vaccine. Trial participants were enrolled by age into 18-55, 56-69 and 70-plus year subgroups, with 148, 28 and 57 TCR-sequenced participants respectively.

The CDR3 regions of human TCRbeta chains were analyzed by immunosequencing. As for the original processing: TCRs in the repertoires were compared against a reference library of SARS-CoV-2-specific TCRs that had been generated with the MIRA antigen-specificity platform. Breadth was defined as the fraction of unique TCRs that were SARS-CoV-2-associated. Depth was defined as the fraction of total T cells that were SARS-CoV-2-associated. Using the MIRA data, each spike-specific TCR was assigned both to the spike region to which the TCR was reactive and to a CD4 or CD8 class. Log10-transformed breadth and depth values were compared by one-way ANOVA with Sidak's multiple comparisons tests. Held by TCRdb, this immuneACCESS table contains in-frame sequences only and omits some clones. Under half of the omission traces to an unresolved V gene where checked; the cause of the rest is unknown. V and J calls and clone size are copied from that table; D and trimming were computed from the DNA. The sample records over 120,000 clones, just under 95% of which are singletons. The ten largest clonotypes hold 12% of the sample.

Here is what the overall study found, with its caveats: Most participants were white British and females outnumbered males, and the authors suggested that clonal diversity may have been underestimated. The whole spike protein was spanned by vaccine-associated CD4 TCRs, and dominant responses were seen in regions 160-218 and 743-854. Epitopes outside the regions mutated in the B.1.351 and B.1.1.7 variants were reportedly recognized by nearly half of the unique spike-specific TCRs. Because no day 14 peak-response samples were available, repertoires were characterized only after the peak T cell response. After two AZD1222 doses, both the breadth and the depth of spike-specific TCRs were significantly higher than at day 0 and than in MenACWY recipients. In the small 56-69-year group, the increase in depth fell short of significance, most likely because of low power. Only a handful of AZD1222 recipients were SARS-CoV-2 seropositive at baseline, limiting conclusions about previously exposed vaccinees.

Worth noting for this clone: Its antigen is not yet known. No per-base quality is available; no much larger clone lies one base away.

The sample's time point, from its label and the paper: sample from adult after SARS-CoV-2 infection, after symptom onset. Two convalescent COVID-19 patients, sampled after symptom onset from adults with prior SARS-CoV-2 infection, were also TCR-sequenced for comparison. The germline V gene gives CDR1 as SGDLS and CDR2 as YYNGEE. Germline trimming amounts to 0 bases on V and 7 bases on J, with 8 as the count of junction bases outside the gene matches. The CDR3 sequence holds 16 residues, the cysteine and phenylalanine included. CDR3 DNA only is kept here, 48 bases in frame from base 1. The clonotype was recovered from an adult who had recovered from COVID-19. The source was peripheral blood, collected after recovery from COVID-19. The rearrangement joined TRBV9 to TRBJ2-1; 9 central bases correspond to TRBD1. The CDR3 amino acid sequence is: CASSVDNRGQWNEQFF. The DNA sequence is TGTGCCAGCAGCGTAGACAACAGGGGGCAGTGGAATGAGCAGTTCTTC.